These 32 T cell receptor beta chains share one sample of origin, sequenced in a study of blood T cell repertoires in COVID-19 (TCRdb year 2020). Preparation of the library involved the immunoSEQ multiplex PCR assay. The source is immuneACCESS, and TCRdb retained only in-frame sequences with V and J called. Part of the clones is not carried over; for the studies checked, unresolved V genes explain less than half of this, and the remainder is unexplained. The sample table records about 320,000 clones; around 90% of these occur just once. Of the sample, roughly 6.7% falls within the top ten clones. Sequences were obtained from peripheral blood. Receptors originate from a man aged 18 to 35 who had recovered from COVID-19.

The V gene is TRBV10-3, the J gene TRBJ2-1; D gene ambiguous. Trimming took 0 bases from V and 8 from J, leaving 14 bases between them. CDR1 is ENHRY and CDR2 is SYGVKD in the germline V gene. The CDR3 loop spans 15 amino acids. CDR3 protein: CAISESALPEDEQFF. CDR3 in DNA: TGTGCCATCAGTGAGTCTGCCCTACCCGAGGATGAGCAGTTCTTC.

The chain employs TRBV29-1 and TRBJ2-3, with D possibly matching TRBD1 (6 bases). V was pared by 7 bases and J by 0 bases, with 14 bases between. The germline V gene encodes CDR1 SQVTM and CDR2 ANQGSEA. The CDR3 runs 14 residues. CDR3 residues: CSASGTSSTDTQYF. CDR3 DNA sequence: TGCAGCGCCTCCGGGACATCTAGCACAGATACGCAGTATTTT.

The chain uses TRBV2 and TRBJ1-2; 8 nucleotides match TRBD1. The CDR3 contains 15 residues. The germline V gene encodes CDR1 SNHLY and CDR2 FYNNEI. V was clipped by 1 base and J by 7 bases; unmatched bases: 8. The CDR3 nucleotides read TGTGCCAGCAGTGAAGGGCAGGGGGCTCTTGGTGGCTACACCTTC. It encodes CASSEGQGALGGYTF.

The chain employs TRBV4-1 and TRBJ1-4; D unresolved. Between the trimmed V and J ends, which lost 0 bases and 10 bases, there was a span of 15 bases. CDR3 length: 15 residues. Germline-derived CDR1 and CDR2 are MGHRA and YSYEKL. This CDR3 reads CASSQDAPGMGKLFF. DNA for the CDR3: TGCGCCAGCAGCCAAGATGCTCCGGGGATGGGAAAACTGTTTTTT.

This chain connects TRBV19 to TRBJ1-2, with D perhaps TRBD1 (6 bases). The CDR3 totals 15 residues. Germline V gives CDR1 LNHDA, CDR2 SQIVND (reference sequence). Trimming removed 6 bases at V and 1 base at J, with 15 bases between. The CDR3 loop is CASRTTGRGNYGYTF. CDR3 DNA: TGTGCCAGTAGGACCACAGGGAGGGGTAACTATGGCTACACCTTC.

The chain employs TRBV18 and TRBJ2-2; 8 bases fit TRBD1. This CDR3 is 17 amino acids long. Looked up from germline, CDR1 is KGHSH and CDR2 is LQKENI. Trimming removed 3 bases from V and 3 bases from J; junction bases left unmatched: 9. CDR3 sequence reads: CASSPPGPGGDTGELFF. The CDR3 DNA reads as TGTGCCAGCTCACCCCCGGGGCCAGGGGGCGACACCGGGGAGCTGTTTTTT.

CDR3 residues: CASRIQGGTEAFF. The CDR3 DNA reads as TGTGCCAGCAGGATCCAGGGGGGTACTGAAGCTTTCTTT. The genes are TRBV7-2 and TRBJ1-1; TRBD1 matches 7 bases. The CDR3 loop spans 13 amino acids. Germline CDR1 is SGHTA and CDR2 is FQGNSA. V lost 6 bases, J lost 5 bases, and 6 bases stayed unmatched.

The chain couples TRBV10-1 to TRBJ1-1; no reliable D call. The CDR3 loop spans 13 amino acids. The V gene's germline CDR1 is WNHNN and CDR2 SYGVQD (reference sequence). The germline V and J ends were trimmed by 6 bases and 1 base, with 9 bases remaining between them. CDR3 region: CASRGGPNTEAFF. The CDR3 coding sequence is TGCGCCAGCAGAGGAGGGCCGAACACTGAAGCTTTCTTT.

This chain uses TRBV9 with TRBJ2-2, with D uncertain. V was shortened by 4 bases and J by 0 bases, with 16 bases between the two germline ends. Germline CDR1 is SGDLS and CDR2 is YYNGEE. This CDR3 region has 17 residues. CDR3 DNA: TGTGCCAGCAGCCCTTCCGATAGTTTTGCGAACACCGGGGAGCTGTTTTTT. As protein: CASSPSDSFANTGELFF.

This clone has a handful of counts. The chain links TRBV7-2 to TRBJ1-1; 12 bases align to TRBD1. Germline values: CDR1 SGHTA, CDR2 FQGNSA. The V and J ends lost 3 bases and 1 base, in that order; junction bases with no gene match: 12. The CDR3 totals 19 residues. CDR3 sequence: CASSLGTGGTRLKNTEAFF. DNA for the CDR3: TGTGCCAGCAGCTTGGGGACAGGGGGCACGAGGCTTAAGAACACTGAAGCTTTCTTT.

The V and J genes are TRBV5-4 and TRBJ2-1; D gene ambiguous. V lost 4 bases and J lost 10, with 12 bases in between. The V gene's germline CDR1 is SGHNT and CDR2 YYREEE (reference sequence). The CDR3 spans 12 residues. The CDR3 DNA reads TGTGCCAGCAGCCGATCTTTGGGCGAGCAGTTCTTC. Encoded protein: CASSRSLGEQFF. The full variable domain, its missing parts supplied by reference TRBV5-4 and TRBJ2-1, is ETGVTQSPTHLIKTRGQQVTLRCSSQSGHNTVSWYQQALGQGPQFIFQYYREEENGRGNFPPRFSGLQFPNYSSELNVNALELDDSALYLCASSRSLGEQFFGPGTRLTVL.

The rearrangement uses TRBV4-1 and TRBJ2-7, with 12 bases identical to TRBD2. CDR3 size: 15 residues. Looked up from germline, CDR1 is MGHRA and CDR2 is YSYEKL. The V segment lost 4 bases and the J segment 2 bases; nucleotides outside the gene matches: 3. In DNA form, the CDR3 reads TGCGCCAGCAGCCCTAGCGGGAGGGGGACCTACGAGCAGTACTTC. The encoded protein is CASSPSGRGTYEQYF.

V gene TRBV9 combines with J gene TRBJ2-3; 9 bases fit TRBD1. The V gene end was trimmed by 4 bases and the J gene end by 1 base; junction bases not matched to a gene: 10. CDR1 and CDR2 (germline): SGDLS, YYNGEE. The CDR3 loop spans 17 amino acids. The CDR3 coding sequence is TGTGCCAGCAGCCCTAGCTGGGACAGGGTTGGCACAGATACGCAGTATTTT. Amino acid sequence: CASSPSWDRVGTDTQYF.

The table lists this clone with a few counts. The chain carries TRBV7-9 and TRBJ2-1; 13 nucleotides match TRBD2. From germline, CDR1 is SEHNR and CDR2 FQNEAQ (reference sequence). V gave up 5 bases and J gave up 3 bases; unmatched junction bases: 4. This CDR3 spans 16 amino acids. The chain's CDR3 is CASSLRTSGSYNEQFF. The DNA for the CDR3 is TGTGCCAGCAGCCTTCGGACTAGCGGGAGCTACAATGAGCAGTTCTTC.

V gene TRBV27 combines with J gene TRBJ2-3; D possibly corresponds to TRBD1 (5 bases). Germline-derived CDR1 and CDR2 are MNHEY and SMNVEV (reference sequence). V was cut by 2 bases and J by 6 bases, with 12 bases left in between. This CDR3 comprises 14 residues. CDR3 residues: CASSLERGRDTQYF. The CDR3 nucleotides read TGTGCCAGCAGTTTAGAAAGGGGAAGGGATACGCAGTATTTT.

The chain links TRBV7-2 to TRBJ1-1; the D gene is possibly TRBD1 (5 bases). This CDR3 has 15 amino acids. Germline V gene data show CDR1 as SGHTA and CDR2 as FQGNSA. The V end was cut by 2 bases, the J end by 4 bases, with 14 bases between. CDR3 sequence (DNA): TGTGCCAGCAGCTTAAGGGCAGGCGGGGGCACTGAAGCTTTCTTT. Translation gives CASSLRAGGGTEAFF. The full variable domain, in which reference TRBV7-2 and TRBJ1-1 provide the parts outside the CDR3, is GAGVSQSPSNKVTEKGKDVELRCDPISGHTALYWYRQSLGQGLEFLIYFQGNSAPDKSGLPSDRFSAERTGGSVSTLTIQRTQQEDSAVYLCASSLRAGGGTEAFFGQGTRLTVV.

The CDR3 DNA follows: TGTGCCAGCAGTTACTCAGGGGAGGCTGGCTACACCTTC. Residues: CASSYSGEAGYTF. V gene TRBV6-5 combines with J gene TRBJ1-2; D perhaps matches TRBD1 (5 bases). Trimming left V 0 bases short and J 7 bases short, with 9 bases between. Germline loops: CDR1 MNHEY, CDR2 SVGAGI. This CDR3 is built from 13 residues.

The chain is built from TRBV7-2 and TRBJ2-1; D is undetermined. Per germline, CDR1 SGHTA and CDR2 FQGNSA. There are 13 residues in the CDR3. The V gene lost 1 base and the J gene lost 9 bases, with 10 bases spanning the gap. The CDR3 bases are TGTGCCAGCAGCTTAGGCCTCAGTCTTGAGCAGTTCTTC. Its protein product is CASSLGLSLEQFF.

This clone was counted a few times. CDR3 DNA: TGTGCCAGCAGACAGGGGTGGAATAGCAATCAGCCCCAGCATTTT. Encoded protein: CASRQGWNSNQPQHF. J is TRBJ1-5 and V is TRBV27; 7 bases fit TRBD1. V lost 6 bases to trimming and J lost 0 bases; unmatched junction nucleotides: 5. Looked up from germline, CDR1 is MNHEY and CDR2 is SMNVEV (reference sequence). This CDR3 is 15 amino acids long.

Regarding this clone: The identical CDR3 is also encoded by other nucleotide sequences in the sample. The gene calls are TRBV20-1 and TRBJ1-5; D may be TRBD1 (5 bases). Germline V gene sequence: CDR1 DFQATT, CDR2 SNEGSKA (reference sequence). Trimming stripped 6 bases from V and 7 bases from J, with 7 bases between. The CDR3 has 10 amino acids. The CDR3 here is CSAGGQPQHF. CDR3 sequence (DNA): TGCAGTGCCGGGGGACAGCCCCAGCATTTT.

V usage is TRBV5-1 and J usage is TRBJ2-7, with 9 bases identical to TRBD2. V lost 0 bases to trimming and J lost 2 bases; unmatched junction nucleotides: 3. The CDR3 runs to 15 residues. CDR1 is SGHRS, CDR2 YFSETQ, per germline. The CDR3 protein is CASSLGLAGTYEQYF. The CDR3 DNA sequence: TGCGCCAGCAGCTTGGGGCTAGCGGGAACCTACGAGCAGTACTTC.

The V gene is TRBV4-2, the J gene TRBJ1-6; 7 bases are shared with TRBD1. The germline V gene has CDR1 LGHNA and CDR2 YNFKEQ. CDR3 length equals 15 residues. V was clipped by 3 bases and J by 6 bases; unmatched bases: 5. The CDR3 region has the DNA TGTGCCAGCAGCCAGGGCCCAGGGGGTAATTCACCCCTCCACTTT. Protein: CASSQGPGGNSPLHF.

The chain links TRBV5-1 to TRBJ2-7; 8 bases are a match to TRBD2. Germline-derived CDR1 and CDR2 are SGHRS and YFSETQ. V gave up 0 bases and J gave up 7 bases; unmatched junction bases: 18. The CDR3 is made up of 18 amino acids. CDR3 amino acids: CASSLEDSFTSGLGEQYF. CDR3 nucleotide sequence: TGCGCCAGCAGCTTGGAAGACAGCTTCACTAGCGGTTTAGGAGAGCAGTACTTC.

The chain employs TRBV30 and TRBJ1-3; TRBD1 agrees at 7 bases. The CDR3 spans 13 residues. After removal of 2 bases from V and 9 bases from J, the junction contained 7 bases not matched to a gene. Germline V lookup: CDR1 GTSNPN, CDR2 SVGIG (reference sequence). The CDR3 loop reads CAWSRDSSSTIYF. The DNA for the CDR3 is TGTGCCTGGAGTAGGGACAGTTCAAGCACCATATATTTT. The whole variable domain, filled in from reference TRBV30 and TRBJ1-3, reads SQTIHQWPATLVQPVGSPLSLECTVEGTSNPNLYWYRQAAGRGLQLLFYSVGIGQISSEVPQNLSASRPQDRQFILSSKKLLLSDSGFYLCAWSRDSSSTIYFGEGSWLTVV.

This chain uses TRBV19 with TRBJ1-5, with D maybe TRBD1 (6 bases). This CDR3 spans 16 amino acids. CDR1 LNHDA and CDR2 SQIVND come from the germline V gene (reference sequence). V lost 5 bases to trimming and J lost 0 bases, with 14 bases between them. The CDR3 loop reads CASSPRTDYSNQPQHF. The CDR3 bases are TGTGCCAGTAGTCCGCGGACAGATTATAGCAATCAGCCCCAGCATTTT.

CDR3 region: CAISENNSGNTIYF. The CDR3 DNA follows: TGTGCCATCAGTGAGAACAACTCTGGAAACACCATATATTTT. The chain recombines TRBV10-3 with TRBJ1-3; no firm D call. Deletions cut 2 bases from V and 0 bases from J, with 5 bases between. Germline-derived CDR1 and CDR2 are ENHRY and SYGVKD. This CDR3 spans 14 amino acids.

This chain uses TRBV12-5 with TRBJ1-1, with D possibly matching TRBD1 (6 bases). Germline values: CDR1 LGHNT, CDR2 FRNRAP. With 6 bases removed from V and 5 bases from J, the gap between germline ends came to 19 bases. The CDR3 is made up of 15 amino acids. The CDR3 reads CASGELGGGWTEAFF. CDR3 in DNA: TGTGCTAGTGGGGAGTTGGGGGGGGGCTGGACTGAAGCTTTCTTT.

The chain couples TRBV7-9 to TRBJ2-1; tentative D call: TRBD2 (6 bases). Germline CDR1 SEHNR, CDR2 FQNEAQ (reference sequence). The CDR3 is 15 amino acids. V gave up 3 bases and J gave up 2 bases, with 11 bases separating them. The CDR3 DNA reads TGTGCCAGCAGCTTCGGGACTCAACCCTACAATGAGCAGTTCTTC. The encoded protein is CASSFGTQPYNEQFF.

The chain couples TRBV27 to TRBJ1-6; D is unclear. From germline, CDR1 is MNHEY and CDR2 SMNVEV (reference sequence). CDR3 length: 14 amino acids. The ends were cut back, 3 bases at V and 8 bases at J, with 11 bases in the middle. The CDR3: CASSFLGGDSPLHF. The CDR3 nucleotides are TGTGCCAGCAGTTTTCTGGGAGGCGATTCACCCCTCCACTTT.

In this sample, this clone turned up a few times. V is TRBV4-1 and J is TRBJ2-7; 9 positions match TRBD1. The germline V gene encodes CDR1 MGHRA and CDR2 YSYEKL. Trimming cost V 3 bases and J 2 bases; bases outside gene matches: 2. This CDR3 spans 14 amino acids. The CDR3 DNA follows: TGCGCCAGCAGCCACCGGGACAGGGCCTACGAGCAGTACTTC. The encoded protein is CASSHRDRAYEQYF.

This chain joins TRBV5-1 and TRBJ2-7, with 8 bases identical to TRBD1. J lost 1 base, V lost 5 bases, and 14 bases had no gene match. The CDR3 extends over 17 amino acids. The germline CDR1 and CDR2 sequences are SGHRS and YFSETQ. The CDR3 DNA follows: TGCGCCAGCAGGTCGACCGACCCGGGACAGGAGTCCTACGAGCAGTACTTC. Its translation is CASRSTDPGQESYEQYF.

The chain uses TRBV27 and TRBJ2-1; 8 bases map to TRBD2. This CDR3 region has 15 residues. V lost 6 bases to trimming and J lost 9 bases; unmatched junction nucleotides: 13. CDR1 and CDR2 from the germline V gene are MNHEY and SMNVEV (reference sequence). The CDR3 DNA reads TGTGCCAGCAGCCCAAGGTTACTAGCGGAGACTGAGCAGTTCTTC. Amino acids: CASSPRLLAETEQFF.